These 3 T cell receptor beta chains were sequenced from one sample in a study of blood T cell repertoires in COVID-19. The data were produced by immunoSEQ multiplex PCR, yet TCRdb's version contains in-frame clones alone and is incomplete. Found here are about 210,000 clones, approximately 86% of them singletons; the top ten hold 20% to 25%. Sequences were obtained from PBMCs or T cells enriched from blood (not recorded which). The receptors here all came from a woman in her forties in a cohort exposed to, infected with or recovered from COVID-19 (not recorded which).

CDR3 amino acids: CASSSSGSSYEQYF. The CDR3 DNA sequence: TGTGCCAGCAGCTCTAGCGGGTCATCCTACGAGCAGTACTTC. The V call is TRBV5-4, the J call TRBJ2-7; 8 bases are a match to TRBD2. This CDR3 is built from 14 residues. CDR1 and CDR2 from the germline V gene are SGHNT and YYREEE (reference sequence). J gave up 1 base and V 3 bases, and 3 bases lay outside the gene matches.

The J gene is TRBJ2-7, the V gene TRBV5-1; 10 nucleotides align to TRBD2. The CDR3 totals 15 residues. CDR1 is SGHRS and CDR2 is YFSETQ in the germline V gene. Unmatched junction bases numbered 3, after V lost 1 base and J lost 2 bases. The CDR3 coding sequence is TGCGCCAGCAGCTTGATAGCGGGGGGTGCCTACGAGCAGTACTTC. It translates to CASSLIAGGAYEQYF.

V is TRBV4-3 and J is TRBJ2-7, with D unresolved. CDR3 length equals 15 residues. The ends were cut back, 2 bases at V and 1 base at J, with 12 bases in the middle. Germline V CDR1 and CDR2: LGHNA, YSLEER. As DNA, the CDR3 is TGCGCCAGCAGCCAACTGTCGACTCCATCCTACGAGCAGTACTTC. Protein: CASSQLSTPSYEQYF.